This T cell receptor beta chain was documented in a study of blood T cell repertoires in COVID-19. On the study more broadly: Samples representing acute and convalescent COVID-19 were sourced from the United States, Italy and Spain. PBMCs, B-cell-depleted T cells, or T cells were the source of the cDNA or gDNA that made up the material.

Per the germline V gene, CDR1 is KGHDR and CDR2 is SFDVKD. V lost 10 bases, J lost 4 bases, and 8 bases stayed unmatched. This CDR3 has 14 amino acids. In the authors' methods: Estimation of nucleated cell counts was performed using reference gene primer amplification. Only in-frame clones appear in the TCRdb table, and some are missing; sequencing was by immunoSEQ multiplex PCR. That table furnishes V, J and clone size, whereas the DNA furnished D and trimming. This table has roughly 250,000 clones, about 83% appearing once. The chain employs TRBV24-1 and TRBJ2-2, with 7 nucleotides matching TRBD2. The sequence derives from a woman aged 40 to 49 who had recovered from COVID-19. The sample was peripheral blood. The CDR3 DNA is TGTGCCACGGCCAGCGGGGACCGCACCGGGGAGCTGTTTTTT. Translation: CATASGDRTGELFF.